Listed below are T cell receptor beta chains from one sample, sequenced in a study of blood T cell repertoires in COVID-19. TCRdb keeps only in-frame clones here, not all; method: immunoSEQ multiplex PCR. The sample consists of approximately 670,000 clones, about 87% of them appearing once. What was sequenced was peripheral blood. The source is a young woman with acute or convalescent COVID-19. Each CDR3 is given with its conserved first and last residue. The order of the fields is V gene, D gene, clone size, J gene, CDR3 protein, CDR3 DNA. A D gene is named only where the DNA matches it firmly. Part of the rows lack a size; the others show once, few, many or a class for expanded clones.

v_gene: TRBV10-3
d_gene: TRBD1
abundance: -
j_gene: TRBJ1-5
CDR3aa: CAISESGRGRPQHF
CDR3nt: TGTGCCATCAGTGAGTCGGGCAGGGGGCGGCCCCAGCATTTT

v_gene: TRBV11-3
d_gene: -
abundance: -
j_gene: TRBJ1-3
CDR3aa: CASSQGNSGNTIYF
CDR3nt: TGTGCCAGCAGCCAGGGGAACTCTGGAAACACCATATATTTT

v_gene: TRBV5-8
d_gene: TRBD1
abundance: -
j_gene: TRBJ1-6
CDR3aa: CASRRTGTGSSPLHF
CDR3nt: TGTGCCAGCAGGCGTACCGGGACAGGGAGTTCACCCCTCCACTTT

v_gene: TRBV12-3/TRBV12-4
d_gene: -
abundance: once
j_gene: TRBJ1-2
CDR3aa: CASTIRGGNGYTF
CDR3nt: TGTGCCAGCACCATCAGAGGGGGTAACGGCTACACCTTC

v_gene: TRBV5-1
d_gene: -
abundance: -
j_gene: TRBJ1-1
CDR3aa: CASSLGDFNTEAFF
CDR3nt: TGCGCCAGCAGCTTGGGGGACTTCAACACTGAAGCTTTCTTT

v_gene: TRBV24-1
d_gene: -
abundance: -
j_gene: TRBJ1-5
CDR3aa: CATSDSRVGNQPQHF
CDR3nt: TGTGCCACCAGTGATTCCAGGGTGGGCAATCAGCCCCAGCATTTT

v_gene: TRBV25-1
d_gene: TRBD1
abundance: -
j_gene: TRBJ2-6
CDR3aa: CASSSTGSGANVLTF
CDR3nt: TGTGCCAGCAGTTCGACAGGGTCTGGGGCCAACGTCCTGACTTTC

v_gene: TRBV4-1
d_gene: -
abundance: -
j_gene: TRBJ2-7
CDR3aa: CASSQERTNTYEQYF
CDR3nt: TGCGCCAGCAGCCAAGAACGGACAAACACGTACGAGCAGTACTTC

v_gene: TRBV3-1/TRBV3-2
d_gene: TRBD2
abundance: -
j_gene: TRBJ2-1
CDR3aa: CASSIRLPGGPNEQFF
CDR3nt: TGTGCCAGCAGCATCCGTCTCCCGGGGGGGCCGAATGAGCAGTTCTTC

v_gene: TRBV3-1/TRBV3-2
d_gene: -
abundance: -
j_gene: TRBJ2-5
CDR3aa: CASSEAGETQYF
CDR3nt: TGTGCCAGCAGCGAAGCAGGGGAGACCCAGTACTTC